Listed below are T cell receptor beta chains from one sample, sequenced in a study of shared clonotypes between healthy human individuals. TCRdb's table, derived via immunoSEQ multiplex PCR, lists solely in-frame clones and lacks some. The repertoire holds approximately 1.9 million clones, approximately 92% seen once, with approximately 1.7% in the top ten. The sequenced sample was naive CD8+ T cells from PBMCs. The origin of the receptors is a young man in good health. Some clones in this sample may be carry-over from other donors' samples. CDR3s include the opening cysteine and the closing phenylalanine or tryptophan. D genes are given only for firm matches. Clone size, where shown, is once, few, many, or a class for clones that have expanded.

TRBD1	TRBV7-9	TRBJ1-2	.	TGTGCCAGCAGCACAAACACCGGGACAGGGTTACTCTATGGCTACACCTTC	CASSTNTGTGLLYGYTF
TRBD2	TRBV11-2	TRBJ2-3	.	TGTGCCAGCAGCTTGGGACTAGCGTATAGCACAGATACGCAGTATTTT	CASSLGLAYSTDTQYF
.	TRBV19	TRBJ1-5	.	TGTGCCAGTAGTACCAGGGGACGACAGTTCAATCAGCCCCAGCATTTT	CASSTRGRQFNQPQHF
.	TRBV19	TRBJ2-5	.	TGTGCCAGTAGTATGGACCTGGAGTCCCAAGAGACCCAGTACTTC	CASSMDLESQETQYF
.	TRBV7-8	TRBJ2-5	.	TGTGCCAGCAGCCCAAATCGGAGGGAGTCGGTAGGGGAGACCCAGTACTTC	CASSPNRRESVGETQYF
.	TRBV27	TRBJ1-5	.	TGTGCCAGCAGTTTATTCTTCTCCCGGGGCAATCAGCCCCAGCATTTT	CASSLFFSRGNQPQHF
TRBD1	TRBV27	TRBJ1-5	.	TGTGCCAGCTCTGGGACAGGGGAATATTCGGGCAATCAGCCCCAGCATTTT	CASSGTGEYSGNQPQHF
.	TRBV7-9	TRBJ2-3	.	TGTGCCAGCAGCTTACCCCCGACAGCTAGCACAGATACGCAGTATTTT	CASSLPPTASTDTQYF
.	TRBV15	TRBJ2-3	once	TGTGCCACCAGCAGCGTGGACGGGAGCACAGATACGCAGTATTTT	CATSSVDGSTDTQYF
TRBD2	TRBV5-6	TRBJ2-1	once	TGTGCCAGCAGCTTGGCGGCGGGAGGGCCTTTCCGGTTCTTC	CASSLAAGGPFRFF
.	TRBV29-1	TRBJ2-1	once	TGCAGCGTTGATGCCTTGTATGAGCAGTTCTTC	CSVDALYEQFF
.	TRBV5-6	TRBJ2-7	.	TGTGCCAGCAGCTTGGTGGCAGCCTACGAGCAGTACTTC	CASSLVAAYEQYF
.	TRBV5-6	TRBJ2-7	.	TGTGCCAGCAGCTTGTATAGTGCAGGACCTCGCTACGAGCAGTACTTC	CASSLYSAGPRYEQYF
.	TRBV11-2	TRBJ2-7	.	TGTGCCAGCAGCTGGGTAGGGGAGAGCGCCTACGAGCAGTACTTC	CASSWVGESAYEQYF
TRBD1	TRBV7-9	TRBJ2-2	.	TGTGCCAGCAGCTCGCGGACAGGGCCTAACACCGGGGAGCTGTTTTTT	CASSSRTGPNTGELFF
TRBD2	TRBV7-2	TRBJ2-7	.	TGTGCCAGCAGCTTGAGCGAGCGGGGCGAGCAGTACTTC	CASSLSERGEQYF
.	TRBV6-4	TRBJ2-7	.	TGTGCCAGCAGTGAATTTTCGGACAGCGGCGAGCAGTACTTC	CASSEFSDSGEQYF
.	TRBV11-2	TRBJ2-7	.	TGTGCCAGCAGCTTAGAATTGGTCGGGATATCCACCTACGAGCAGTACTTC	CASSLELVGISTYEQYF
.	TRBV27	TRBJ2-7	.	TGTGCCAGCAGTTTACGGTGGGGAAGCTCCTACGAGCAGTACTTC	CASSLRWGSSYEQYF
TRBD1	TRBV11-2	TRBJ2-7	once	TGTGCCAGCAGCCAGGCCAGGGGGCACTACGAGCAGTACTTC	CASSQARGHYEQYF
TRBD1	TRBV12-5	TRBJ1-1	.	TGTGCTAGTGGTAGGACAGGTTCTGGGAACACTGAAGCTTTCTTT	CASGRTGSGNTEAFF
TRBD2	TRBV10-3	TRBJ2-7	.	TGTGCCATCAGTGAGTCGCTAGCGGGTGGATACGAGCAGTACTTC	CAISESLAGGYEQYF
.	TRBV7-3	TRBJ1-1	.	TGTGCCAGCAGCCCCGGGGATAACACTGAAGCTTTCTTT	CASSPGDNTEAFF
.	TRBV7-7	TRBJ2-3	few	TGTGCCAGCAGCCTAGGGGGGAGGGCCGCAGATACGCAGTATTTT	CASSLGGRAADTQYF
.	TRBV28	TRBJ1-5	.	TGTGCCAGCAGTCCGACAGCAAATCAGCCCCAGCATTTT	CASSPTANQPQHF
TRBD2	TRBV27	TRBJ2-1	.	TGTGCCAGCAGTTTAAGGGGGACTAGCGGGAGCAATGAGCAGTTCTTC	CASSLRGTSGSNEQFF
TRBD2	TRBV6-6	TRBJ2-1	once	TGTGCCAGCAGTCCCCGGACTAGCGGGGCACACAATGAGCAGTTCTTC	CASSPRTSGAHNEQFF
TRBD1	TRBV4-1	TRBJ1-4	.	TGCGCCAGCAGCCACCCGGGACAGGGGTGGGAAAAACTGTTTTTT	CASSHPGQGWEKLFF
.	TRBV4-1	TRBJ1-1	.	TGCGCCAGCAGCCACCCCCCCAGTGAAGCTTTCTTT	CASSHPPSEAFF
TRBD2	TRBV6-5	TRBJ2-1	.	TGTGCCAGCAGTTACGAATATGGGACTAGCGTCAATGAGCAGTTCTTC	CASSYEYGTSVNEQFF
.	TRBV27	TRBJ1-1	.	TGTGCTACAAGCGAGGTTGGCCTCGGAACTGAAGCTTTCTTT	CATSEVGLGTEAFF
.	TRBV27	TRBJ2-1	once	TGTGCCAGCAGTCGGCAGTACTCCTACAATGAGCAGTTCTTC	CASSRQYSYNEQFF
TRBD1	TRBV4-1	TRBJ2-5	.	TGCGCCAGCAGCCAAGACCGGGACAGGGGAGAGACCCAGTACTTC	CASSQDRDRGETQYF
.	TRBV5-6	TRBJ1-4	.	TGTGCCAGCAGCCTGCGGGATGAAAAACTGTTTTTT	CASSLRDEKLFF
TRBD1	TRBV27	TRBJ1-1	.	TGTGCCAGCAGTTTCCCCGACAGGGCTGGCACTGAAGCTTTCTTT	CASSFPDRAGTEAFF
TRBD1	TRBV5-5	TRBJ1-2	.	TGTGCCAGCAGCTTCGGACAGGCGCTGATCTATGGCTACACCTTC	CASSFGQALIYGYTF
.	TRBV4-1	TRBJ1-5	.	TGCGCCAGCAGCCAAGAGCGGGGGGCCATGCTTCAGCCCCAGCATTTT	CASSQERGAMLQPQHF
TRBD2	TRBV10-3	TRBJ2-7	.	TGTGCCATCCGTGAAGAACTAGCGGGACACGAGCAGTACTTC	CAIREELAGHEQYF